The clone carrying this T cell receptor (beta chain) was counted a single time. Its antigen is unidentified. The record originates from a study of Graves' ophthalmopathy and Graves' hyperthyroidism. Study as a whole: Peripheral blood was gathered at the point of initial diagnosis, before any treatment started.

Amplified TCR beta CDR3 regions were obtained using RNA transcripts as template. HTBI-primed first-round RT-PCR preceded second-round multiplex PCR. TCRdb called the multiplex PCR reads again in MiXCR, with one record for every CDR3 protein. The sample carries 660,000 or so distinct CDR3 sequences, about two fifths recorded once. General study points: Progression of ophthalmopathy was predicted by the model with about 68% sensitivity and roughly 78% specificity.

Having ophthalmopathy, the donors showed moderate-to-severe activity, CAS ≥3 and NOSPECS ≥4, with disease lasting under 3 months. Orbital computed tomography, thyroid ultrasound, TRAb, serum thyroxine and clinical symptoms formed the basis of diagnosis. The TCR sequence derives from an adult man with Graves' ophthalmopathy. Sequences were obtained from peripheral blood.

The CDR3 DNA reads as TGTGCCATCAGTGAGGACAGGGTCCAAGAGACCCAGTACTTC. Translation: CAISEDRVQETQYF. The chain joins TRBV10-3 to TRBJ2-5; 7 nucleotides line up with TRBD1. CDR3 length: 14 residues. Trimming removed 2 bases from V and 1 base from J; junction bases left unmatched: 1. Per the germline V gene, CDR1 is ENHRY and CDR2 is SYGVKD.